This T cell receptor (beta chain) comes out of a study of response to subunit inactivated influenza vaccine. The study's findings and limits: Each seasonal influenza vaccination, the authors suggested, recruits few new T cells.

Germline values: CDR1 SNHLY, CDR2 FYNNEI. This CDR3 contains 13 residues. Deletions cut 8 bases from V and 4 bases from J, with 14 bases between. TCRdb recomputed calls from the RT-PCR reads with MiXCR, one row per CDR3 protein. The sample gives roughly 500,000 distinct CDR3 sequences, more than 15% of which show up once; about 3% is in the top ten. This clonotype occurred a few times. Its antigen remains unidentified. The clonotype was recovered from a man between 45 and 75 years old who received an inactivated influenza vaccine. The source material was CD4+ T cells sorted from PBMCs, sampled less than 30 months after vaccination. This rearrangement joins TRBV2 to TRBJ1-2; no definite D call. The DNA of the CDR3 is TGTGCCAGCGTGGAGAGTGGGCTCTATGGCTACACCTTC. As protein: CASVESGLYGYTF.